This TCR beta chain was captured in a study of OX40 agonist ivuxolimab in advanced cancers. Some clones are missing from TCRdb's copy, which holds only in-frame ones; the method was immunoSEQ multiplex PCR. The sample carries tens of thousands of clones, approximately 90% recorded once. V was cut by 6 bases and J by 2 bases, with 11 bases left in between. In germline, CDR1 is MNHEY, CDR2 SVGAGI. The CDR3 runs 13 residues. Patients were ruled out by autoimmune disease history or systemic immunosuppression. The chain recombines TRBV6-5 with TRBJ2-7; D is ambiguous. This receptor was obtained from an adult with an advanced solid tumor such as melanoma, head and neck, liver or kidney cancer. The sample consisted of CD4+ or CD8+ T cells sorted from blood, taken in a trial of the OX40 agonist ivuxolimab. CDR3 DNA: TGTGCCAGCAGACCTCCCGGTACCTACGAGCAGTACTTC. It translates to CASRPPGTYEQYF.